This T cell receptor (beta chain) was recorded in a study of cytomegalovirus exposure and HLA in healthy donors. PCR involved 60 Vbeta and 13 Jbeta primers. Data came from immunoSEQ multiplex PCR; TCRdb stores just in-frame clones and leaves some out. Here the sample spans 150,000 to 200,000 clones, over 80% being singletons. Study observations and caveats: The study designated 164 TCR beta chains cytomegalovirus-associated.

The CDR3 runs to 12 residues. Deletions cut 8 bases from V and 7 bases from J, with 9 bases between. Germline CDR1 reads WSHSY; CDR2 reads SAAADI. Of note for this clone: No antigen is known for it.

The chain uses TRBV10-2 and TRBJ1-6, with a weak D call TRBD1 (6 bases). Sequencing was carried out using PBMCs. The TCR sequence derives from a male donor in good health and CMV-seronegative. CDR3 in amino acids: CASGTPNSPLHF. The CDR3, as DNA: TGCGCCAGCGGGACACCCAATTCACCCCTCCACTTT.